The 26 T cell receptor beta chains in this list originate from one sample, sequenced in a study of human T cells and chemical hapten exposure. A single record per CDR3 protein comes from TCRdb applying MiXCR to the RACE reads. The profile covers about 260,000 distinct CDR3 sequences, with 7.5% to 10% appearing a single time and about 2.1% taken by the ten largest. Stated time point: pre-sensitization, week 0. The treatment denotes: therapeutic diphenylcyclopropenone sensitization with weekly scalp DPC. Material: whole blood, obtained in connection with sensitization to the hapten diphenylcyclopropenone (DPC). The source of these receptors is a woman in her thirties or forties with alopecia areata. Some clones in this sample may be carry-over from other donors' samples.

A few counts support this clonotype. This chain links TRBV7-9 with TRBJ2-5, with 11 bases that match TRBD2. CDR3 size: 15 residues. Trimming took 2 bases from V and 5 from J; bases not matched to a gene: 4. Germline CDR1 SEHNR, CDR2 FQNEAQ (reference sequence). The CDR3 region is CASSLPSGRIETQYF. DNA of the CDR3: TGTGCCAGCAGCTTACCTAGCGGGAGGATCGAGACCCAGTACTTC.

The rearrangement uses TRBV20-1 and TRBJ2-1; 8 bases match TRBD2. V lost 5 bases and J lost 0; bases outside the gene matches: 6. CDR1 is DFQATT, CDR2 SNEGSKA, per germline (reference sequence). This CDR3 is built from 15 residues. For the CDR3, the DNA is TGCAGTGCTTCGACTAGCGCGAGCTCCTACAATGAGCAGTTCTTC. Its translation: CSASTSASSYNEQFF.

The table lists this clonotype with a few counts. The chain carries TRBV28 and TRBJ2-7; the D is unclear. Trimming took off 8 bases at V and 6 bases at J, with 11 bases between the two ends. Germline CDR1 is MDHEN and CDR2 is SYDVKM. CDR3 length: 11 amino acids. The CDR3 sequence is CASGVPGEQYF. The CDR3 region has the DNA TGTGCCAGCGGGGTCCCAGGCGAGCAGTACTTC. Complete variable domain (other parts from reference TRBV28 and TRBJ2-7): DVKVTQSSRYLVKRTGEKVFLECVQDMDHENMFWYRQDPGLGLRLIYFSYDVKMKEKGDIPEGYSVSREKKERFSLILESASTNQTSMYLCASGVPGEQYFGPGTRLTVT.

Only a few counts were recorded for this clonotype. The chain combines TRBV28 with TRBJ2-1; 10 bases agree with TRBD2. Germline V gives CDR1 MDHEN, CDR2 SYDVKM. The CDR3 totals 17 residues. Trimming at V came to 5 bases and at J to 5 bases, leaving 12 bases not matched to a gene. The CDR3 loop is CASSPGPIAGGHNEQFF. DNA of the CDR3: TGTGCCAGCAGTCCGGGACCCATAGCGGGAGGACACAATGAGCAGTTCTTC. The whole variable domain, remainder taken from reference TRBV28 and TRBJ2-1, is DVKVTQSSRYLVKRTGEKVFLECVQDMDHENMFWYRQDPGLGLRLIYFSYDVKMKEKGDIPEGYSVSREKKERFSLILESASTNQTSMYLCASSPGPIAGGHNEQFFGPGTRLTVL.

This clonotype was seen repeatedly, ten times or more. V usage is TRBV4-1 and J usage is TRBJ2-1, with 8 bases lining up with TRBD2. V dropped 1 base and J dropped 7; count of bases not matched to a gene: 9. This CDR3 contains 16 residues. The germline V gene has CDR1 MGHRA and CDR2 YSYEKL. The DNA of the CDR3 is TGCGCCAGCAGCCAAGGTGGAGCGGGGGTTAAAAATGAGCAGTTCTTC. It encodes CASSQGGAGVKNEQFF.

This clonotype turned up a few times. V gene TRBV25-1 combines with J gene TRBJ2-7; 7 bases match TRBD1. V dropped 6 bases and J dropped 4; count of bases not matched to a gene: 9. The CDR3 has 14 residues. Germline CDR1 reads MGHDK; CDR2 reads SYGVNS. CDR3 DNA: TGTGCCAGCAGACCCCCGACAGGGTCTTACGAGCAGTACTTC. This encodes CASRPPTGSYEQYF.

J is TRBJ2-7 and V is TRBV6-1; 9 bases agree with TRBD1. Germline V gives CDR1 MNHNS, CDR2 SASEGT. This CDR3 region has 17 residues. The V segment lost 3 bases and the J segment 7 bases; nucleotides outside the gene matches: 16. Written as DNA, the CDR3 is TGTGCCAGCAGTGATCTCCGGCGACAGGGGGATTTTGGTGAGCAGTACTTC. Its protein product is CASSDLRRQGDFGEQYF.

The V call is TRBV29-1, the J call TRBJ2-3, with 7 bases fitting TRBD2. CDR3 length: 13 amino acids. The V segment lost 4 bases and the J segment 4 bases; nucleotides outside the gene matches: 5. Germline V gene sequence: CDR1 SQVTM, CDR2 ANQGSEA. The CDR3 loop is CSVALAEADTQYF. For the CDR3, the DNA is TGCAGCGTTGCTCTAGCGGAGGCAGATACGCAGTATTTT.

In this sample, this clonotype turned up a few times. The chain links TRBV28 to TRBJ1-5; the D is unclear. Germline CDR1 is MDHEN and CDR2 is SYDVKM. This CDR3 comprises 13 residues. Trimming left V 3 bases short and J 6 bases short, with 9 bases between. The CDR3 region is CASSFELGQPQHF. As DNA, the CDR3 is TGTGCCAGCAGTTTCGAGCTGGGTCAGCCCCAGCATTTT. Drawing the rest from reference TRBV28 and TRBJ1-5, the complete variable domain is DVKVTQSSRYLVKRTGEKVFLECVQDMDHENMFWYRQDPGLGLRLIYFSYDVKMKEKGDIPEGYSVSREKKERFSLILESASTNQTSMYLCASSFELGQPQHFGDGTRLSIL.

At least ten counts were recorded for this clonotype. This chain links TRBV20-1 with TRBJ1-1; 7 bases align to TRBD1. Germline trimming cut 6 bases from V and 4 bases from J; bases unmatched to any gene: 11. Per germline, CDR1 DFQATT and CDR2 SNEGSKA (reference sequence). The CDR3 is 14 residues long. The CDR3 region is CSAPKQGRGTEAFF. CDR3 coding DNA: TGCAGTGCCCCGAAACAGGGGAGGGGCACTGAAGCTTTCTTT.

The J gene is TRBJ1-2, the V gene TRBV7-9, with a weak D call TRBD1 (5 bases). Germline lookup yields CDR1 SEHNR and CDR2 FQNEAQ (reference sequence). The V end was cut by 7 bases, the J end by 4 bases, with 10 bases between. This CDR3 contains 12 residues. CDR3 DNA sequence: TGTGCCAGCAACAGGATGGGCTATGGCTACACCTTC. Protein product: CASNRMGYGYTF.

The CDR3 region is CAWSVHHSGNTIYF. The CDR3 DNA reads TGTGCCTGGAGTGTTCACCACTCTGGAAACACCATATATTTT. The rearrangement uses TRBV30 and TRBJ1-3, with D uncertain. Trimming took off 0 bases at V and 0 bases at J, with 6 bases between the two ends. This CDR3 spans 14 amino acids. CDR1 and CDR2 (germline): GTSNPN, SVGIG (reference sequence).

Only a few counts were recorded for this clonotype. This chain connects TRBV29-1 to TRBJ2-2; 7 bases match TRBD1. Losses at the gene ends were 3 bases for V and 7 bases for J; bases not matched to a gene: 11. This CDR3 has 15 amino acids. From germline, CDR1 is SQVTM and CDR2 ANQGSEA. This CDR3 is CSVEVKGQQNGELFF. The CDR3 DNA sequence: TGCAGCGTTGAGGTGAAGGGACAGCAAAACGGGGAGCTGTTTTTT.

This clonotype was observed a few times. V and J are TRBV28 and TRBJ1-1; TRBD1 matches at 7 bases. Germline lookup yields CDR1 MDHEN and CDR2 SYDVKM. The CDR3 is 18 residues long. The J segment lost 4 bases and the V segment lost 3 bases, leaving 17 bases of the junction unmatched. The CDR3 nucleotides are TGTGCCAGCAGTTTCTCAGTTTATGGCAGGGGGTTTCCCACTGAAGCTTTCTTT. It translates to CASSFSVYGRGFPTEAFF.

The V gene is TRBV27, the J gene TRBJ1-2; D is unclear. The germline gives CDR1 MNHEY, CDR2 SMNVEV (reference sequence). The CDR3 contains 15 residues. The V and J ends lost 4 bases and 5 bases respectively, with 17 bases between them. DNA for the CDR3: TGTGCCAGCAGTTCTGGCGGGCTTAAGTCTTATGGCTACACCTTC. Encoded protein: CASSSGGLKSYGYTF.

The sample holds a few counts of this clonotype. This chain's CDR3 is CASSLTGSEQYF. The CDR3 DNA reads as TGTGCCAGCAGTTTGACAGGGTCCGAGCAGTACTTC. The J gene is TRBJ2-7, the V gene TRBV12-3 or TRBV12-4; TRBD1 agrees at 7 bases. J gave up 6 bases and V 3 bases, and 2 bases lay outside the gene matches. This CDR3 is built from 12 residues.

This clonotype came up many times. The V gene is TRBV24-1, the J gene TRBJ1-3; D uncertain. Germline values: CDR1 KGHDR, CDR2 SFDVKD. This CDR3 comprises 14 residues. Trimming left V 2 bases short and J 1 base short, with 5 bases between. The CDR3, as DNA: TGTGCCACCAGTGATTCCTATTCTGGAAACACCATATATTTT. It codes for CATSDSYSGNTIYF.

The chain is built from TRBV28 and TRBJ2-7, with D tentatively TRBD1 (5 bases). In germline, CDR1 is MDHEN, CDR2 SYDVKM. The CDR3 has 16 amino acids. The V gene lost 4 bases and the J gene lost 5 bases, with 21 bases spanning the gap. This CDR3 is CASSSPGAGKSHEQYF. The CDR3 coding sequence is TGTGCCAGCAGTTCCCCAGGAGCAGGGAAAAGCCACGAGCAGTACTTC.

The chain has TRBV20-1 and TRBJ2-7; D is perhaps TRBD1 or TRBD2 (5 bases each). V was trimmed by 2 bases and J by 2 bases, leaving 16 bases between them. CDR3 length equals 15 residues. CDR1 and CDR2 (germline): DFQATT, SNEGSKA (reference sequence). CDR3 protein: CSARSPGTSPYEQYF. CDR3 DNA: TGCAGTGCTAGAAGCCCCGGGACCTCTCCCTACGAGCAGTACTTC.

This clonotype was seen more than once but under ten times. A junction end diverges from the germline sequence, so it may reflect a read error. This chain connects TRBV13 to TRBJ2-1, with 10 positions matching TRBD2. Germline loops: CDR1 PRHDT, CDR2 FYEKMQ (reference sequence). This CDR3 has 16 amino acids. The CDR3 loop reads CASSRAGGRLNNKQFF. The CDR3 DNA is TGTGCCAGCAGTCGAGCGGGAGGGCGTCTCAACAATAAGCAGTTCTTC.

The V call is TRBV12-3 or TRBV12-4, the J call TRBJ1-3, with 7 bases identical to TRBD1. Losses at the gene ends were 6 bases for V and 5 bases for J; bases not matched to a gene: 13. The CDR3 runs 16 residues. CDR3 sequence: CASSPGQARLRNTIYF. CDR3 coding DNA: TGTGCCAGCAGCCCCGGACAGGCGCGCCTGAGAAACACCATATATTTT.

This clonotype was seen a handful of times. This chain links TRBV7-9 with TRBJ2-4, with D tentatively TRBD1 (6 bases). CDR3 length: 12 amino acids. V lost 9 bases and J 8 bases, leaving 14 bases between the germline ends. Germline assignment: CDR1 SEHNR and CDR2 FQNEAQ (reference sequence). Here the CDR3 reads CASQGQRDIQYF. Here the CDR3 DNA reads TGTGCCAGTCAGGGACAAAGGGACATTCAGTACTTC.

In its sample, this clonotype was seen a few times. The V call is TRBV6-1, the J call TRBJ2-3; 9 nucleotides line up with TRBD2. CDR3 size: 15 residues. The V gene end was trimmed by 2 bases and the J gene end by 5 bases; junction bases not matched to a gene: 5. Germline CDR1 is MNHNS and CDR2 is SASEGT. The CDR3 DNA reads as TGTGCCAGCAGTGAACTTGGCGGGGGGGGAGATACGCAGTATTTT. Protein product: CASSELGGGGDTQYF.

V and J are TRBV7-2 and TRBJ2-1; D uncertain. This CDR3 has 15 amino acids. CDR1 SGHTA and CDR2 FQGNSA come from the germline V gene. The V gene lost 1 base and the J gene lost 2 bases, with 9 bases spanning the gap. Here the CDR3 DNA reads TGTGCCAGCAGCTTAGGAGAAGTCACCTACAATGAGCAGTTCTTC. Translation gives CASSLGEVTYNEQFF.

V gene TRBV7-9 combines with J gene TRBJ2-6; a possible D gene is TRBD2 (6 bases). Germline CDR1 SEHNR, CDR2 FQNEAQ (reference sequence). The CDR3 totals 15 residues. Trimming stripped 5 bases from V and 1 base from J, with 9 bases between. The CDR3 region is CASSHGGSGANVLTF. The CDR3 nucleotides are TGTGCCAGCAGCCATGGAGGGTCTGGGGCCAACGTCCTGACTTTC.

V usage is TRBV6-2 or TRBV6-3 and J usage is TRBJ2-5; possible D gene TRBD2, 6 bases. CDR1 and CDR2 from the germline V gene are MNHEY and SVGEGT. The CDR3 extends over 16 amino acids. Between the trimmed V and J ends, which lost 2 bases and 5 bases, there was a span of 18 bases. In DNA form, the CDR3 reads TGTGCCAGCAGTTACGGAGTCAGCTCCCGGGGGGAGACCCAGTACTTC. This translates into CASSYGVSSRGETQYF.